This T cell receptor beta chain was sequenced for a study of T-cell reconstitution after alpha-beta-depleted transplantation in children. Looked up from germline, CDR1 is MNHEY and CDR2 is SVGAGI. The CDR3 runs to 11 residues. The ends were cut back, 5 bases at V and 10 bases at J, with 9 bases in the middle. Study results and caveats: Reportedly, alpha-beta T cells present about two months post-transplant originated from several hundred expanded clones of graft origin.

This clonotype turned up a few times. Its antigen is still unknown. During its preparation, the TCRbeta library received unique molecular identifiers. TCRdb reanalysed the PCR reads using MiXCR and keeps one entry per CDR3 protein. The repertoire holds about 440,000 distinct CDR3 sequences, with roughly 43% as singletons. This clonotype was obtained from a girl aged 2-10 years with aplastic anemia, due to receive a stem cell transplant. This chain connects TRBV6-5 to TRBJ2-1; D not resolved. The specimen comprised PBMCs, sampled before TCRalphabeta/CD19-depleted stem cell transplant. CDR3 sequence reads: CASSTGGEQFF. DNA of the CDR3: TGTGCCAGCAGTACGGGTGGCGAGCAGTTCTTC.